The 13 T cell receptor beta chains below all came from one sample that was sequenced in a study of T cell changes during pregnancy in multiple sclerosis. TCRdb's copy holds only in-frame clones and misses some; the assay was immunoSEQ multiplex PCR. The table shows approximately 60,000 clones, with about 93% occurring only once. Sequenced material: CD4+ T cells from peripheral blood mononuclear cells, taken before pregnancy. The receptors originated from a female donor with multiple sclerosis, enrolled in a pregnancy study.

The chain links TRBV19 to TRBJ2-1; D uncertain. The germline CDR1 and CDR2 sequences are LNHDA and SQIVND (reference sequence). CDR3 size: 11 residues. With 7 bases removed from V and 8 bases from J, the gap between germline ends came to 9 bases. The CDR3 DNA reads TGTGCCAGTAAGGTCCGGGATGAGCAGTTCTTC. The encoded protein is CASKVRDEQFF.

The chain is built from TRBV18 and TRBJ2-3; D gene uncertain. The CDR3 consists of 16 residues. With 1 base removed from V and 0 bases from J, the gap between germline ends came to 11 bases. The germline V gene encodes CDR1 KGHSH and CDR2 LQKENI. The CDR3 sequence is CASSPQYRSSTDTQYF. CDR3 bases: TGTGCCAGCTCACCACAGTACAGATCTAGCACAGATACGCAGTATTTT.

V is TRBV29-1 and J is TRBJ1-1; 8 bases match TRBD1. V shed 6 bases and J 7 bases; nucleotides not matched to a gene: 4. Germline V gene lookup returns CDR1 SQVTM and CDR2 ANQGSEA. CDR3 size: 11 residues. The CDR3 DNA is TGCAGCGTGATGACAGGGGTTGAAGCTTTCTTT. Amino acid sequence: CSVMTGVEAFF.

This chain connects TRBV5-1 to TRBJ2-2; TRBD1 is a possible D gene (6 bases). Germline V CDR1 and CDR2: SGHRS, YFSETQ. V lost 0 bases, J lost 4 bases, and 13 bases lay in between. This CDR3 spans 16 amino acids. The CDR3 DNA reads TGCGCCAGCAGCTTGGATGGGGGCGCCAGCACCGGGGAGCTGTTTTTT. It yields the protein CASSLDGGASTGELFF.

This sequence joins TRBV6-5 and TRBJ2-2; possibly TRBD2 for D (6 bases). Per germline, CDR1 MNHEY and CDR2 SVGAGI. Deletions cut 6 bases from V and 4 bases from J, with 15 bases between. The CDR3 has 15 amino acids. CDR3 nucleotides: TGTGCCAGCAGCTATGGAGGGCCGGGCACCGGGGAGCTGTTTTTT. Translated, it gives CASSYGGPGTGELFF.

The sample holds one count of this clone. The rearrangement links TRBV27 to TRBJ1-2; 7 bases are a match to TRBD1. CDR1 and CDR2 from the germline V gene are MNHEY and SMNVEV (reference sequence). The junction had 7 bases not matched to a gene; V was cut back by 7 bases and J by 2 bases. CDR3 size: 14 residues. In nucleotides, the CDR3 is TGTGCCAGCAAGAGAGACAGGGAGAACTATGGCTACACCTTC. Amino acid sequence: CASKRDRENYGYTF.

The genes are TRBV29-1 and TRBJ2-3; a weak D match, TRBD2 (5 bases). Between the trimmed V and J ends, which lost 4 bases and 3 bases, there was a span of 29 bases. Germline loops: CDR1 SQVTM, CDR2 ANQGSEA. The CDR3 consists of 19 residues. The CDR3 DNA sequence: TGCAGCGTTGGCCCCTTCACGGACCATCCTGGGAGTCGTACAGATACGCAGTATTTT. This sequence encodes CSVGPFTDHPGSRTDTQYF.

The chain joins TRBV27 to TRBJ1-4, with D tentatively TRBD1 (6 bases). Germline CDR1 reads MNHEY; CDR2 reads SMNVEV (reference sequence). Trimming left V 3 bases short and J 6 bases short, with 11 bases between. The CDR3 is 14 residues long. The CDR3 sequence is CASSFRGGYEKLFF. The DNA for the CDR3 is TGTGCCAGCAGTTTCAGGGGAGGGTATGAAAAACTGTTTTTT. The whole variable domain, filled in from reference TRBV27 and TRBJ1-4, reads EAQVTQNPRYLITVTGKKLTVTCSQNMNHEYMSWYRQDPGLGLRQIYYSMNVEVTDKGDVPEGYKVSRKEKRNFPLILESPSPNQTSLYFCASSFRGGYEKLFFGSGTQLSVL.

This clone was recorded only once. The chain has TRBV6-6 and TRBJ2-5; 7 nucleotides agree with TRBD2. The trim removed 5 bases at V and 2 bases at J, leaving 5 bases unmatched. CDR3 length: 14 residues. Per the germline V gene, CDR1 is MNHNY and CDR2 is SVGAGI (reference sequence). CDR3 DNA: TGTGCCAGCAGTGGACCGGGACTACAAGAGACCCAGTACTTC. Translation gives CASSGPGLQETQYF.

The gene calls are TRBV4-2 and TRBJ2-3; TRBD1 agrees at 12 bases. This CDR3 is built from 16 residues. Germline-derived CDR1 and CDR2 are LGHNA and YNFKEQ. V was pared by 0 bases and J by 9 bases, with 7 bases of the junction left unmatched. The CDR3 DNA follows: TGTGCCAGCAGCCAAGAGAGGGGACAGGGGGCCGGAACGCAGTATTTT. It is translated as CASSQERGQGAGTQYF.

The rearrangement links TRBV18 to TRBJ2-3; 7 bases agree with TRBD1. The CDR3 sequence is 16 residues long. The ends lost 3 bases at V and 7 bases at J; junction bases unmatched: 13. Germline assignment: CDR1 KGHSH and CDR2 LQKENI. CDR3 nucleotides: TGTGCCAGCTCACCCCTAAAACAGGGGAACCGATATACGCAGTATTTT. Residues: CASSPLKQGNRYTQYF.

The chain carries TRBV18 and TRBJ1-6, with 10 bases that match TRBD1. The ends lost 6 bases at V and 7 bases at J; junction bases unmatched: 6. Germline V gene data show CDR1 as KGHSH and CDR2 as LQKENI. The CDR3 covers 15 residues. CDR3: CASSYGTGVNSPLHF. CDR3 nucleotide sequence: TGTGCCAGCTCCTATGGGACAGGGGTAAATTCACCCCTCCACTTT. Drawing the rest from reference TRBV18 and TRBJ1-6, the complete variable domain is NAGVMQNPRHLVRRRGQEARLRCSPMKGHSHVYWYRQLPEEGLKFMVYLQKENIIDESGMPKERFSAEFPKEGPSILRIQQVVRGDSAAYFCASSYGTGVNSPLHFGNGTRLTVT.

This clone appeared a single time. This chain joins TRBV7-2 and TRBJ1-1; maybe TRBD1 (5 bases). The CDR3 totals 13 residues. The germline gives CDR1 SGHTA, CDR2 FQGNSA. Trimming took off 0 bases at V and 6 bases at J, with 8 bases between the two ends. The CDR3 sequence: CASSLAGASEAFF. The CDR3 DNA sequence: TGTGCCAGCAGCTTAGCAGGGGCCTCTGAAGCTTTCTTT.